A selection of T cell receptor beta chains follows, all from one sample in a study of blood T cell repertoires in COVID-19. The method was immunoSEQ multiplex PCR; TCRdb's version includes in-frame clones alone and lacks a portion of them. The sample includes approximately 73,000 clones, 80% to 90% seen only once; the top ten take approximately 10%. Input material: peripheral blood. These receptors all stem from a man of 80 years or more with acute or convalescent COVID-19. The CDR3 runs from the conserved cysteine through the conserved F or W. Each record gives: V gene, J gene, D gene, clone size, CDR3 DNA, CDR3 protein. A D gene is named only where the DNA matches it firmly. Clone size, where shown, is once, few, many, or a class for clones that have expanded.

V: TRBV6-1
J: TRBJ2-1
D: TRBD1
size: .
DNA: TGTGCCAGCAGTGAGGGACAGGGGTACAATGAGCAGTTCTTC
CDR3: CASSEGQGYNEQFF

V: TRBV18
J: TRBJ1-2
D: TRBD1
size: .
DNA: TGTGCCAGCTCACCCCGGGACAGGGGACCCCATGGTGGCTACACCTTC
CDR3: CASSPRDRGPHGGYTF

V: TRBV5-1
J: TRBJ2-5
D: .
size: .
DNA: TGCGCCAGCAGCTTGGAGCGGGGAAGGGGGTCCCAGTACTTC
CDR3: CASSLERGRGSQYF

V: TRBV10-3
J: TRBJ2-3
D: .
size: .
DNA: TGTGCCATCCTCTCTAGCCTCACAGATACGCAGTATTTT
CDR3: CAILSSLTDTQYF

V: TRBV7-3
J: TRBJ2-1
D: TRBD1
size: few
DNA: TGTGCCAGCAGCCCGACAGGGACCTACAATGAGCAGTTCTTC
CDR3: CASSPTGTYNEQFF

V: TRBV11-2
J: TRBJ2-2
D: TRBD2
size: .
DNA: TGTGCCAGCAGGGGGGGACTAGCGGAAAACACCGGGGAGCTGTTTTTT
CDR3: CASRGGLAENTGELFF

V: TRBV29-1
J: TRBJ1-4
D: TRBD1
size: .
DNA: TGCAGCGCTATTGTCCCTCGGGGGACAGGGGCCGCCAACTGGGAAAAACTGTTTTTT
CDR3: CSAIVPRGTGAANWEKLFF

V: TRBV6-5
J: TRBJ1-2
D: .
size: .
DNA: TGTGCCAGCAGTTACTCGACTGGACAGAACTATGGCTACACCTTC
CDR3: CASSYSTGQNYGYTF

V: TRBV19
J: TRBJ1-5
D: TRBD1
size: .
DNA: TGTGCCAGTAGCCTAACCGGGACAGGTTCGATACGTAGCAATCAGCCCCAGCATTTT
CDR3: CASSLTGTGSIRSNQPQHF

V: TRBV11-2
J: TRBJ2-5
D: .
size: once
DNA: TGTGCCAGCAGCTCCCTCCGGGGGTACGGGACCCAGTACTTC
CDR3: CASSSLRGYGTQYF

V: TRBV13
J: TRBJ2-1
D: .
size: .
DNA: TGTGCCAGCAGCTTAGGAGGGAGGAGTGGGGCCTACAATGAGCAGTTCTTC
CDR3: CASSLGGRSGAYNEQFF

V: TRBV13
J: TRBJ2-7
D: .
size: .
DNA: TGTGCCAGCAGCGTCGGGAGTTCCTACGAGCAGTACTTC
CDR3: CASSVGSSYEQYF

V: TRBV3-1/TRBV3-2
J: TRBJ1-1
D: .
size: .
DNA: TGTGCCAGCAGCCAAGTTCCGGGGGACGCTGAAGCTTTCTTT
CDR3: CASSQVPGDAEAFF

V: TRBV6-5
J: TRBJ1-2
D: .
size: .
DNA: TGTGCCAGCAGTTACTATATATTCAGGGTTAACTATGGCTACACCTTC
CDR3: CASSYYIFRVNYGYTF